This TCR beta chain is drawn from a study of cytomegalovirus exposure and HLA in healthy donors. This clone showed up just a few times. Its cognate antigen is unknown. Study-wide findings and caveats: In a later analysis, at a false discovery rate of 0.05, approximately 15,000 TCR beta sequences matched HLA alleles. With later analysis, a missense DCLRE1C variant became linked to TCR beta V- and J-gene trimming.

The CDR3 loop spans 13 amino acids. The V gene's germline CDR1 is GTSNPN and CDR2 SVGIG (reference sequence). V was cut by 5 bases and J by 3 bases, with 13 bases left in between. Researchers ran the PCR with 60 Vbeta and 13 Jbeta primers. Libraries were prepared by immunoSEQ multiplex PCR; TCRdb keeps only in-frame clonotypes and omits some of them. This table has 90,000 to 120,000 clones, 76% appearing once. At the time of sampling, donors were nominally healthy, though unrecorded immune exposures were likely. V is TRBV30 and J is TRBJ1-1; no firm D call. This clonotype originated in a woman aged 45-60 years in good health and CMV-seropositive. The sample comprised PBMCs. Here the CDR3 reads CAWLRQRYTEAFF. The CDR3 nucleotides are TGTGCCTGGTTAAGGCAGAGGTACACTGAAGCTTTCTTT.